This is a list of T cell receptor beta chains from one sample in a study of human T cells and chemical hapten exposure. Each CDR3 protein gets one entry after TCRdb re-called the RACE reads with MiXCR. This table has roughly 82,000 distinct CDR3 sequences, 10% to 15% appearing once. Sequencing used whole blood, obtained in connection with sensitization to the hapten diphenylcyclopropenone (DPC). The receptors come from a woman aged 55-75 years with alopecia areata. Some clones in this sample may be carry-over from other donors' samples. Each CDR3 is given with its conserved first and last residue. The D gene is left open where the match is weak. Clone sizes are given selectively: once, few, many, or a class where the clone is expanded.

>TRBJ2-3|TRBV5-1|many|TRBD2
TGCGCCAGCAGCCCAGCGACTAGCGGGGTAACAGATACGCAGTATTTT
CASSPATSGVTDTQYF
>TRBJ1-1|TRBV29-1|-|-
TGCAGCGTTGAACGGAGCAGGGCATCCGGAGCTTTCTTT
CSVERSRASGAFF
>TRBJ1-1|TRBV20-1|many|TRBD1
TGCAGTGCTAGAAACAGGGGGTTTGGTACTGAAGCTTTCTTT
CSARNRGFGTEAFF
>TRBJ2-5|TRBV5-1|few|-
TGCGCCAGCAGCTTGTGGGGAGCAGCAGAGACCCAGTACTTC
CASSLWGAAETQYF
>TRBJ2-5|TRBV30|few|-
TGTGCCTGGAGTACCCAGGGCCAAGAGACCCAGTACTTC
CAWSTQGQETQYF
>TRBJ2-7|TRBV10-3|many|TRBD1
TGTGCCATCAGTGATAACTTCGGGACAGACTACGAGCAGTACTTC
CAISDNFGTDYEQYF
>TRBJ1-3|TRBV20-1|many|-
TGCAGTGCTGGGCCCGGGGATGCTGGAAACACCATATATTTT
CSAGPGDAGNTIYF
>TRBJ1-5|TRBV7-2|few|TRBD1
TGTGCCAGCAGCTTGGGGACAGGTTCATATCAGCCCCAGCATTTT
CASSLGTGSYQPQHF
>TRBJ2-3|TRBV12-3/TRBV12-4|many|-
TGTGCCAGCAGTTCCAGGGGCACAGATACGCAGTATTTT
CASSSRGTDTQYF
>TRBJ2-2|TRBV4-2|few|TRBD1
TGTGCCAGCAAACAGGGGGACCCGGCCGGGGAGCTGTTTTTT
CASKQGDPAGELFF
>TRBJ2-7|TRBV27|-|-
TGTGCCAGCAGTTCCGGGACATACTACGAGCAGTACTTC
CASSSGTYYEQYF
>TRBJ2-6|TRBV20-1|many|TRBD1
TGCAGTGCTGGTCAGACAGGGTCTGGGGCCAACGTCCTGACTTTC
CSAGQTGSGANVLTF
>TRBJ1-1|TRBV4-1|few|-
TGCGCCAGCAGCCAAGACCGACTGGTAATGAACACTGAAGCTTTCTTT
CASSQDRLVMNTEAFF
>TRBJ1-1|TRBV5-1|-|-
TGCGCCAGCAGCTTGACCCCCTTTGAAAAGACTGAAGCTTTCTTT
CASSLTPFEKTEAFF
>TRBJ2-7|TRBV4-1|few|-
TGCGCCAGCAGCCAAGAGGGCAGCCTCGCCTCCTACGAGCAGTACTTC
CASSQEGSLASYEQYF
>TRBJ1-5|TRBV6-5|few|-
TGTGCCAGCAGTTATGGGACGGGAGGTCAGCCCCAGCATTTT
CASSYGTGGQPQHF
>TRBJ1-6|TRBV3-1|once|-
TGTGCCACCAGGCAGACAGCTTCCGAGCCCCTCCACTTT
CATRQTASEPLHF
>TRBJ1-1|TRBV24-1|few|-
TGTGCCACCAGTGACGAGGGACTGGACACTGAAGCTTTCTTT
CATSDEGLDTEAFF
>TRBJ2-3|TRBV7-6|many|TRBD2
TGTGCCAGCAGCTTCCTAGCGGGGGGAGGCACAGATACGCAGTATTTT
CASSFLAGGGTDTQYF
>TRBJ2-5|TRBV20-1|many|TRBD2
TGCAGTGCTAGATTGCGGTTTGGGCGGGGGAGACAAGAGACCCAGTACTTC
CSARLRFGRGRQETQYF
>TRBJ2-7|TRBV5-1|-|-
TGCGCCAGCAGACCGGGACATTCCTACGAGCAGTACTTC
CASRPGHSYEQYF